This is a list of T cell receptor beta chains from one sample in a study of blood T cell repertoires in COVID-19. Assay used: immunoSEQ multiplex PCR; TCRdb lists only in-frame clones, some missing. The sample lists roughly 80,000 clones, about nine tenths occurring once. Sequenced sample: peripheral blood. The receptors were gathered from a man older than 75 in a cohort sampled during active COVID-19. Each CDR3 is given with its conserved first and last residue.

v_gene	j_gene	len	CDR3aa
TRBV28	TRBJ1-4	12	CASGGGVEKLFF
TRBV6-5	TRBJ2-6	14	CASSPYSGANVLTF
TRBV11-2	TRBJ1-4	15	CASSNAYGGNEKLFF
TRBV5-1	TRBJ2-1	15	CASRGRTGPYNEQFF
TRBV3-1/TRBV3-2	TRBJ1-2	15	CASSQESGGSGGYTF
TRBV19	TRBJ1-5	16	CASSIGGRGPNQPQHF
TRBV7-2	TRBJ1-1	15	CASRPSRGLLGEAFF
TRBV10-3	TRBJ2-3	15	CAIREAGGQTDTQYF
TRBV18	TRBJ1-6	14	CASSLGQDNSPLHF
TRBV9	TRBJ2-7	13	CASSVGQNYEQYF
TRBV7-2	TRBJ1-2	13	CASSPELKSGYTF
TRBV7-2	TRBJ2-5	15	CASSRKTAQLETQYF
TRBV6-1	TRBJ2-7	16	CASSETQGLGHHEQYF
TRBV5-1	TRBJ1-6	14	CASSLEGVASPLHF
TRBV28	TRBJ2-2	16	CASSFLPGGNTGELFF
TRBV3-1/TRBV3-2	TRBJ1-2	11	CASSQGQGYTF
TRBV28	TRBJ2-3	15	CASSFTGSSTDTQYF
TRBV4-1	TRBJ2-7	16	CASSQDPPGSSYEQYF
TRBV3-1/TRBV3-2	TRBJ1-2	13	CASSQGGGAGYTF
TRBV6-1	TRBJ2-2	14	CASSDQGNTGELFF